This T cell receptor beta chain is drawn from a study of T cells in Graves' hyperthyroidism and ophthalmopathy. Study background: At the time of initial diagnosis and before any treatment, peripheral blood was collected. Study results and limitations: Most thyroid clonotypes with frequency above 0.001 were detected in blood.

Each patient was aged 18 to 65 and had newly diagnosed hyperthyroidism of under 2 months' duration. Not enrolled were patients with uncontrolled infection, other autoimmune disease, pregnancy or lactation. Amplified TCR beta CDR3 regions came from RNA transcripts. A set of HTBI primers served as the primers for a first-round RT-PCR of the TCR CDR3. TCRdb re-called the multiplex PCR reads through MiXCR, storing one row per CDR3 protein. Here the sample spans roughly 420,000 distinct CDR3 sequences, around a sixth being singletons. V was trimmed by 4 bases and J by 3 bases, leaving 12 bases between them. The CDR3 totals 14 residues. This clonotype was counted ten times or more. Its cognate antigen is unknown.

Sequenced material: blood. V gene TRBV12-3 or TRBV12-4 combines with J gene TRBJ1-2, with D perhaps matching TRBD1 (6 bases). This clonotype originated in a woman between 18 and 30 years old with Graves' hyperthyroidism. The CDR3 coding sequence is TGTGCCAGCAGTTACCAGACAGGCCACTATGGCTACACCTTC. Its protein is CASSYQTGHYGYTF.